This note documents a single T cell receptor beta chain sequence. V trimming: 6 bases; J trimming: 3 bases; junction bases outside the gene matches: 7. Germline values: CDR1 MNHNY, CDR2 SVGAGI (reference sequence). This CDR3 has 15 amino acids. The data belong to a study of radiation and T cells in renal cell carcinoma. About the research overall: Nephrectomy followed 15 Gy stereotactic body radiation by 4 weeks.

Indicated time point: baseline pretreatment blood. Treatment given: 15 Gy SBRT to primary tumor, nephrectomy 4 weeks later. Only in-frame clones appear in the TCRdb table, and some are missing; sequencing was by immunoSEQ multiplex PCR. The sample carries 100,000 to 150,000 clones, approximately 80% recorded once. Source: blood, taken from a patient whose treatment included radiotherapy and nephrectomy. This receptor was identified in a woman aged 60-75 years with renal cell carcinoma. J is TRBJ2-7 and V is TRBV6-6; 11 bases map to TRBD2. The chain's CDR3 is CASRTGTSGNYEQYF. CDR3 coding DNA: TGTGCCAGCAGAACCGGGACTAGCGGCAACTACGAGCAGTACTTC.